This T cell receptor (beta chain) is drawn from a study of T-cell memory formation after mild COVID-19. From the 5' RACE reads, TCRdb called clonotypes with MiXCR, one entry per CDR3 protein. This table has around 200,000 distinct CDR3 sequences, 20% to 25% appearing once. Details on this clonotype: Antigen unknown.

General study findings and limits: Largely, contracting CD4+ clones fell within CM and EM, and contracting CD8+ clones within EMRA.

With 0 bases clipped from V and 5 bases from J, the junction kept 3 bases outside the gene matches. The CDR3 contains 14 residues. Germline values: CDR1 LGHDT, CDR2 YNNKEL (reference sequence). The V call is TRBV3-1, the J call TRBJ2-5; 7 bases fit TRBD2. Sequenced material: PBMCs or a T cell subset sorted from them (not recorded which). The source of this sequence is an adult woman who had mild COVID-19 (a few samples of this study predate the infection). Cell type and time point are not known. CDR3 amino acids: CASSQDNGRETQYF. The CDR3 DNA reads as TGTGCCAGCAGCCAAGATAACGGGAGGGAGACCCAGTACTTC.